This T cell receptor beta chain is drawn from a study of vaccination and CD4 T cells after COVID-19 (dated by TCRdb to 2021 to 2024). Some background on the complete study: Every convalescent patient had a positive nasal swab PCR test for SARS-CoV-2, with mild disease in nine or ten patients and severe disease in one. Six males and four females were included in the convalescent cohort, with two Hispanic individuals, seven Caucasians, two Asians and one multiracial person represented. Two doses of either the Pfizer-BioNTech BNT162b2 vaccine (n=8) or the Moderna mRNA-1273 vaccine (n=2) were administered to participants. Post-COVID blood samples were collected from convalescent patients a median of about 92 days after diagnosis, with a range of roughly 30 to 170 days. Post-vaccine blood samples were collected a median of around 10 weeks after the second vaccine dose, ranging from about 13 to 250 days. Overlapping spike peptide pools from SARS-CoV-2 and from the common cold coronaviruses HCoV-NL63, HCoV-OC43 and HCoV-229E were used as culture stimuli. Control cultures used a CEFX viral epitope pool as positive control, an HIV-1 Nef peptide pool as negative control, or no peptide. In ten to eleven COVID-19 convalescent patients and several infection-naive healthy vaccine recipients, the spike-specific CD4+ TCR repertoire before mRNA vaccination was compared with the repertoire after mRNA vaccination. What the research found in general, with its limitations: Only a relatively small number of convalescent patients were included in the study, and early timepoints following natural infection were not analyzed. In convalescent patients, nearly all vaccine-specific clones (304 of 307) were found to be mono-reactive for SARS-CoV-2 spike rather than cross-reactive with common cold coronaviruses. The median number of SARS-CoV-2-reactive clonotypes rose from around 20 after infection to some 40 after vaccination, but the change was not significant. In convalescent patients, a median about 86% of post-vaccine SARS-CoV-2-reactive clones were detected only after vaccination, suggesting vaccine-specific priming.

The sample's treatment or condition label, in plain terms: roughly ten-day PBMC culture with coronavirus spike peptide pools or control peptides (ViraFEST assay). The study used the ViraFEST assay, which expanded antigen-specific T cells with peptide pools and then identified expanded clonotypes by TCR sequencing. Positive SARS-CoV-2 PCR tests in the convalescent patients dated from March to December 2020, before Alpha, Beta and Delta variants emerged in the United States. Each well held around 2 million PBMCs cultured with approximately 9.2 ug/ml peptide pools in IMDM containing around 5% human AB serum and 7.5 to 10 IU/ml IL-2. On days 3 and 7, half of the culture medium was replaced with fresh IL-2-containing medium. After around 11 days of culture, CD4+ T cells were isolated by negative selection using the EasySep CD4+ T cell isolation kit. Ficoll-Paque Plus gradient centrifugation was used to isolate PBMCs from whole blood, and the isolated PBMCs were then either used fresh or cryopreserved at -140C. Culture conditions were generally each tested in triplicate wells.

Library method: PCR. DNA from cultured CD4+ T cells underwent TCR sequencing with the Oncomine TCR Beta short-read assay at the Johns Hopkins FTIC core. The QIAamp micro DNA kit was used to extract genomic DNA from the cultured CD4+ T cells. Oncomine TCR Beta libraries made from cultured CD4+ T cells were pooled using unique dual indexes and sequenced on an Illumina iSeq 100. Per the authors' processing: Non-productive sequences were removed, and CDR3s that did not start with C, did not end with F or W, or were shorter than 7 amino acids were discarded. Antigen-specific clonotypes were identified with the MANAFEST web application by comparing peptide-stimulated wells with reference and other culture wells. An FDR below 0.05, an odds ratio above 5, and a productive frequency above 0.1% in at least two of three replicate wells were required for clones to be considered positive. A clonotype counted as cross-reactive if it showed significant expansion both in the SARS-CoV-2 spike wells and in at least one common cold coronavirus spike condition. CDR3 homology was assessed with Levenshtein distances (stringdist) and unrooted phylogenetic trees (ape) in R version 3.6.1. The public reads were run again by TCRdb, first through fastp at Q25 and then through MiXCR, and only productive beta chains were kept. Rows merge per CDR3 protein into single entries with the most common DNA and genes. TCRdb, not the original authors, processed these V and J calls. This sample is represented by roughly 19,000 distinct CDR3 sequences; about three fifths of them were singletons. The ten largest clones capture over 5% of the sample.

Of note for this clonotype: It has no known antigen specificity. Per-nucleotide qualities are absent, and no much larger clonotype sits a single base away.

CDR1 is given as SGHTA and CDR2 as FQGNSA, both from the germline V gene. The CDR3 holds 12 amino acids from the cysteine to the phenylalanine. Left in the record is the CDR3 DNA by itself, 36 bases read in frame from the first base. The germline V end is reduced by 5 bases and the J end by 9 bases; junction bases left unmatched: 4. The specimen comprised CD4+ T cells from blood, cultured in vitro, sampled before SARS-CoV-2 vaccination. This clonotype was sampled from a human donor who had recovered from COVID-19. Recombination joined TRBV7-2 with TRBJ2-1; 7 central bases correspond to TRBD1. The DNA sequence is as follows: TGTGCCAGCAGCAACCGACAGGGTGAGCAGTTCTTC. Its protein is CASSNRQGEQFF.